The clone carrying this TCR beta chain was seen ten or more times. This record comes from a study of blood T cell repertoires in COVID-19. In the study overall: Sample material is recorded as cDNA or gDNA derived from T cells, B-cell-depleted T cells, or PBMCs.

In the authors' workflow: Quantification of nucleated cells was approximated via reference gene primer amplification. TCRdb's table, derived via immunoSEQ multiplex PCR, lists solely in-frame clones and lacks some. That table gives V, J and clone size, and the DNA gave D and trimming. The sample lists more than 65,000 clones; about 73% were seen once. V dropped 5 bases and J dropped 4; count of bases not matched to a gene: 10. Germline CDR1 SEHNR, CDR2 FQNEAQ (reference sequence). The CDR3 is 16 amino acids. The rearrangement links TRBV7-9 to TRBJ2-5; 10 bases are shared with TRBD2. The sequencing sample was made of peripheral blood. The TCR originated in an older woman with acute or convalescent COVID-19. For the CDR3, the DNA is TGTGCCAGCAGCGATACTAGCGGGGTTCCCAGAGAGACCCAGTACTTC. It yields the protein CASSDTSGVPRETQYF.